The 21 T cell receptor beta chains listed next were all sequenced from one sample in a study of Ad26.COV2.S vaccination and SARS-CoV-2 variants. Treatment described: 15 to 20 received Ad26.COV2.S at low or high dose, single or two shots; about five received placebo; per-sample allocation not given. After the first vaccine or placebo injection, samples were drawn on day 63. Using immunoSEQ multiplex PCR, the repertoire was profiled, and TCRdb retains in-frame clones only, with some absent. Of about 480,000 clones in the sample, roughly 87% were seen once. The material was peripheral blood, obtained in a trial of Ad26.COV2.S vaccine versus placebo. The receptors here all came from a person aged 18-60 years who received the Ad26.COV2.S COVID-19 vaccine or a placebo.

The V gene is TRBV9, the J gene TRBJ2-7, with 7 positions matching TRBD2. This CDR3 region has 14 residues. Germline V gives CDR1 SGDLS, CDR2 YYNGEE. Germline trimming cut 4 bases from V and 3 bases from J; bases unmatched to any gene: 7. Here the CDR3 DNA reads TGTGCCAGCAGCCGGGGGGACTTAAACTACGAGCAGTACTTC. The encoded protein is CASSRGDLNYEQYF. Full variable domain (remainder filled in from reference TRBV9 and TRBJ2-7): DSGVTQTPKHLITATGQRVTLRCSPRSGDLSVYWYQQSLDQGLQFLIQYYNGEERAKGNILERFSAQQFPDLHSELNLSSLELGDSALYFCASSRGDLNYEQYFGPGTRLTVT.

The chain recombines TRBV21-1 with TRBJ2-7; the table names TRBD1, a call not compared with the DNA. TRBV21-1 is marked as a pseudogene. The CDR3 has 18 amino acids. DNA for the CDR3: TGTGCCAGCAGCACGTTGACAGGGGGTCCCTTGGGCTCCTACGAGCAGTACTTC. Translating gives CASSTLTGGPLGSYEQYF.

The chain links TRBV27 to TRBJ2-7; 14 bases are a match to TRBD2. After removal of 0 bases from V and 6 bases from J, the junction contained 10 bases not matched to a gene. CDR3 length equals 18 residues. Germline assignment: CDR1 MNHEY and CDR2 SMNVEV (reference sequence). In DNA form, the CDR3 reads TGTGCCAGCAGTTTATCGTCCCTCACAGGACTAGCGGGAGGCGAGCAGTACTTC. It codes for CASSLSSLTGLAGGEQYF.

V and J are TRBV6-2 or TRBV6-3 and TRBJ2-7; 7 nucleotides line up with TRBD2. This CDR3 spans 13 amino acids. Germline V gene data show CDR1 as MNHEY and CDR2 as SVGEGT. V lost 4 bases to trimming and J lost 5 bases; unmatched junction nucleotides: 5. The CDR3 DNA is TGTGCCAGCAGTTGGCGGGGGTTGGACGAGCAGTACTTC. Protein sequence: CASSWRGLDEQYF.

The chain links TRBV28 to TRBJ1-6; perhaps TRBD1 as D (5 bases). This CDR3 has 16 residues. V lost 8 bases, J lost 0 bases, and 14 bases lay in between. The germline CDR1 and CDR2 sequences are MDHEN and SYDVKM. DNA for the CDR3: TGTGCCAGCGGGCAGGGTCTGGGCTCCTATAATTCACCCCTCCACTTT. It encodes CASGQGLGSYNSPLHF. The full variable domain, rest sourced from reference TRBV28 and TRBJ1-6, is DVKVTQSSRYLVKRTGEKVFLECVQDMDHENMFWYRQDPGLGLRLIYFSYDVKMKEKGDIPEGYSVSREKKERFSLILESASTNQTSMYLCASGQGLGSYNSPLHFGNGTRLTVT.

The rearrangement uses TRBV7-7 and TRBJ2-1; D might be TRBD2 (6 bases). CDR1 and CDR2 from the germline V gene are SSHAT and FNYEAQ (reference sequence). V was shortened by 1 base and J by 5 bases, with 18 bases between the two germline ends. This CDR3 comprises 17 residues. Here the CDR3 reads CASSLGVGGGNHNEQFF. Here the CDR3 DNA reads TGTGCCAGCAGCTTAGGGGTGGGTGGCGGGAACCACAATGAGCAGTTCTTC.

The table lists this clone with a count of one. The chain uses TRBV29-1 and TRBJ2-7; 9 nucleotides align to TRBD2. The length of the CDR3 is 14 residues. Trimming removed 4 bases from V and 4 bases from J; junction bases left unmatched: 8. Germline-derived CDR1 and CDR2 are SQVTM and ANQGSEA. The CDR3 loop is CSVGQTSGRYEQYF. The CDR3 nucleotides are TGCAGCGTTGGGCAGACTAGCGGCAGGTACGAGCAGTACTTC.

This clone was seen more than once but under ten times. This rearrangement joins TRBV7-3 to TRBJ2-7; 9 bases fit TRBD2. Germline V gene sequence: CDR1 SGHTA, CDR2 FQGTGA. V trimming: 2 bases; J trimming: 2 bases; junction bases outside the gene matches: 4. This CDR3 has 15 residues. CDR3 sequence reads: CASSLEAGGPYEQYF. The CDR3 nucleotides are TGTGCCAGCAGCTTAGAGGCGGGAGGGCCCTACGAGCAGTACTTC.

The CDR3 nucleotides read TGTGCCAGCAGCTCCCAAACTAGCGGGACAAACACCGGGGAGCTGTTTTTT. This encodes CASSSQTSGTNTGELFF. The V and J genes are TRBV13 and TRBJ2-2, with 10 positions matching TRBD2. The CDR3 length is 17 residues. Germline V CDR1 and CDR2: PRHDT, FYEKMQ (reference sequence). The V segment lost 4 bases and the J segment 2 bases; nucleotides outside the gene matches: 7. The variable domain in full, completed from reference TRBV13 and TRBJ2-2, reads AAGVIQSPRHLIKEKRETATLKCYPIPRHDTVYWYQQGPGQDPQFLISFYEKMQSDKGSIPDRFSAQQFSDYHSELNMSSLELGDSALYFCASSSQTSGTNTGELFFGEGSRLTVL.

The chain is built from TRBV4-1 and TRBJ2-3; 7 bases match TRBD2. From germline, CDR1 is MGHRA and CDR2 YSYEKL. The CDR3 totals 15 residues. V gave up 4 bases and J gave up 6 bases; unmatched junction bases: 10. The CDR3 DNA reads TGCGCCAGCAGCCCCTTTAGCGGGCGGTCCGATACGCAGTATTTT. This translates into CASSPFSGRSDTQYF.

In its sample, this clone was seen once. The CDR3 DNA reads as TGTGCCAGCAGCTTGGGTGGACAGGGTAATGAAAAACTGTTTTTT. Amino acid sequence: CASSLGGQGNEKLFF. The chain links TRBV5-6 to TRBJ1-4, with 8 bases matching TRBD1. Germline assignment: CDR1 SGHDT and CDR2 YYEEEE. V was clipped by 0 bases and J by 4 bases; unmatched bases: 2. CDR3 size: 15 residues.

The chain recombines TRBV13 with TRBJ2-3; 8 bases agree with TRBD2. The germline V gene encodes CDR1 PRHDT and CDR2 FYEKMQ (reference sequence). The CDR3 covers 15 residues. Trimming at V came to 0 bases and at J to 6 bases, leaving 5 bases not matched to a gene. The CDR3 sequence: CASSLGHSGTDTQYF. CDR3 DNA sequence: TGTGCCAGCAGCTTAGGGCATAGCGGGACGGATACGCAGTATTTT.

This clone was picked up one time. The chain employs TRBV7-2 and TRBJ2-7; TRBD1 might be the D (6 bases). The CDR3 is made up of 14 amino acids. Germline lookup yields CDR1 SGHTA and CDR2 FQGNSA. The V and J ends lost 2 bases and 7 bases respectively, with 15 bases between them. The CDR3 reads CASSLRDTRREQYF. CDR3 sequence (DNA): TGTGCCAGCAGCTTAAGGGACACTCGTCGGGAGCAGTACTTC.

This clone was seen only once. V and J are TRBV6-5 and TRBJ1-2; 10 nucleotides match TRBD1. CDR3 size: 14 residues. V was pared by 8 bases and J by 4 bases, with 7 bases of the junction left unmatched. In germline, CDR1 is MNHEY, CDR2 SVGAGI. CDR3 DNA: TGTGCCAGCCTACCGGGACAGGGGCCCTATGGCTACACCTTC. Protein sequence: CASLPGQGPYGYTF.

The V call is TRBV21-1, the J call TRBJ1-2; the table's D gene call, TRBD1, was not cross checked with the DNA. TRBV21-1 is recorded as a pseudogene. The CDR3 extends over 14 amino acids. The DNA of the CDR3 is TGTGGTATCCGGGACAGGGGATTTTACTATGGCTACACCTTC. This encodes CGIRDRGFYYGYTF.

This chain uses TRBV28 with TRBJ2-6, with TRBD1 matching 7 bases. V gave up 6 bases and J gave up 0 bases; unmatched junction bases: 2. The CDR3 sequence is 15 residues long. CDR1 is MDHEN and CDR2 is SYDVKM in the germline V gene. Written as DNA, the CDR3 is TGTGCCAGCAGAGACAGGGACTCTGGGGCCAACGTCCTGACTTTC. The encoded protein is CASRDRDSGANVLTF.

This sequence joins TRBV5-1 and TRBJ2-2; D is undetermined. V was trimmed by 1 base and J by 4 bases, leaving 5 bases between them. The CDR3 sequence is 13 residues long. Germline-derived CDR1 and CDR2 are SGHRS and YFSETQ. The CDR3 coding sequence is TGCGCCAGCAGCTTGCAAAGCACCGGGGAGCTGTTTTTT. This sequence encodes CASSLQSTGELFF.

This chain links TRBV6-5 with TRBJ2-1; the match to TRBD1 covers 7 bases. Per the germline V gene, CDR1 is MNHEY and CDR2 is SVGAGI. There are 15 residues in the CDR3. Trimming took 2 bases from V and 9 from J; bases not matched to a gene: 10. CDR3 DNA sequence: TGTGCCAGCAGTTACCCTGAGGGGGCGCGAGGTGAGCAGTTCTTC. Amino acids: CASSYPEGARGEQFF.

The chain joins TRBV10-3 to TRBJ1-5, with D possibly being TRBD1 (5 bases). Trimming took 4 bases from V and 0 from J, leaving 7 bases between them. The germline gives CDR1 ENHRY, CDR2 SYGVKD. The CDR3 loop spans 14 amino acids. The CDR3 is CAISVTDSNQPQHF. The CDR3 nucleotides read TGTGCCATCAGTGTGACAGATAGCAATCAGCCCCAGCATTTT.

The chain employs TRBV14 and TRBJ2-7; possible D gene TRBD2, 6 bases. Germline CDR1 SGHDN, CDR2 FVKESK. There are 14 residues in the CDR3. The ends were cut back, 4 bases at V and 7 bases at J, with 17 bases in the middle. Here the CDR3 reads CASSPGVHQGEQYF. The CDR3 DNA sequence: TGTGCCAGCAGCCCGGGGGTGCACCAGGGTGAGCAGTACTTC. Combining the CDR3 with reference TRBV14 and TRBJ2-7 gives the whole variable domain EAGVTQFPSHSVIEKGQTVTLRCDPISGHDNLYWYRRVMGKEIKFLLHFVKESKQDESGMPNNRFLAERTGGTYSTLKVQPAELEDSGVYFCASSPGVHQGEQYFGPGTRLTVT.

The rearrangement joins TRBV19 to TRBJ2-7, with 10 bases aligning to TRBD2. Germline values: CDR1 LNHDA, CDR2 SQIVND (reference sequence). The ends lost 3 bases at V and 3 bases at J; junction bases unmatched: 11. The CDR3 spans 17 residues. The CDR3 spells CASSIGETGTSDYEQYF. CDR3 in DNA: TGTGCCAGTAGTATTGGTGAGACCGGGACTAGCGACTACGAGCAGTACTTC.